The T cell receptor beta chain described here comes from a study of blood T cells in healthy people across ages (dated by TCRdb to the mid-2010s). Study-level background: Template switching captured roughly one uniquely barcoded TCR beta cDNA molecule per two T cells in model experiments. Using deep sequencing normalized with unique cDNA molecular identifiers, the study measured how TCR beta repertoire diversity changes with age. Four age groups were formed from the donors: young (average about 15 years), middle-aged (more than 35), aged (about 62) and long-lived (about 80). To avoid experimental bias, donors of different ages were randomly spread across the sequencing lanes. Using the same blood draw, the study looked at two additional independent replicas of 1 million unique cDNA reads for two donors, one aged 18 to 29 and the other aged 80 or older.

The library came from 5' RACE. The run used an Illumina HiSeq 2500. A second PCR of about 6 to 11 cycles was run with a J-beta primer mix and a sample-barcoded 5' primer. Each TCR beta cDNA molecule received a unique molecular identifier from a template-switch 5' adaptor carrying 12 random nucleotides. At least 3 million CDR3-containing paired-end reads were obtained from each sample. All of the RNA was converted into first-strand cDNA using the Mint cDNA synthesis kit, with a TRBC-specific oligonucleotide serving as the primer. After uracil-DNA glycosylase treatment, a first 18-cycle PCR used universal primers M1SS and BC2_uni_R on all cDNA. The authors' analysis ran thus. For normalization, 1 million high-quality reads, each with a distinct molecular identifier, were randomly selected from each sample. Instead of being binned into consensus sequences, reads with shared molecular identifiers were discarded. MiTCR, run with a Q25 quality threshold and the strictest error-elimination algorithm, handled CDR3 identification, clonotype clustering and error correction. A nonparametric unseen species model using Euler transformation provided a lower-bound estimate of total TCR beta diversity. TCRdb reworked the public reads: Q25 trimming with fastp, MiXCR clone assembly, productive beta chains retained. Every entry covers one CDR3 protein and lists the most common genes and DNA from its rows. In this record, the V and J calls reflect TCRdb's handling and not the investigators' own analysis. A total of fewer than 2,000,000 distinct CDR3 sequences appear in this sample, roughly 32% of them only once. Roughly 10% of the sample belongs to the ten largest clones.

On this clonotype: Its binding antigen is unknown. Within one base of it there is no much larger clone, and no base qualities were kept.

Germline trimming: 8 bases from V, 1 base from J; junction bases outside gene matches: 10. As encoded in the germline V gene, CDR1 is MDHEN while CDR2 is SYDVKM. The CDR3 contains 15 residues, cysteine and phenylalanine counted. The entry retains the CDR3 DNA only, 45 bases that are in frame from base 1. Donors were 30 to 45 systemically healthy Caucasian individuals from Russia aged roughly 6 to 95 years. Around 9.8 milliliters of peripheral blood were collected from each donor into EDTA-treated Vacutainer tubes. PBMCs were isolated by Ficoll-Paque density-gradient centrifugation, with at least 6.5 million obtained per sample. Trizol reagent was used to extract total RNA from PBMCs, with at least 5.5 micrograms per sample. For every donor, an aliquot of PBMCs went through flow cytometry to measure the percentages of naive CD45RAhigh/CD27high T cells. Overall results and qualifications from the work: Estimates of total diversity from one million sequenced T cells were regarded as lower bounds and underestimates. Observed TCR beta diversity correlated strongly with the percentage of naive T cells measured by flow cytometry. Donor CMV infection status was unknown, potentially confounding age-related changes in expanded clonotypes. Bulk unsorted PBMC profiling prevented conclusive comparison of naive and antigen-experienced compartments. The long-lived group showed more naive CD4+ T cells, fewer expanded clones and increased TCR diversity than the aged group, suggesting age selection. As age increased, observed TCR beta diversity per million T cells dropped in a roughly linear way, and a significant reduction was already evident by age about 36.

The TCR comes from a woman aged 30 to 39 in good health. The sample comprised blood. The V and J segments used are TRBV28 and TRBJ1-1; the junction holds 7 bases that match TRBD1. The sequenced DNA: TGTGCCAGCCTTGGACAGGACCTCAAGAACACTGAAGCTTTCTTT. Its protein product is CASLGQDLKNTEAFF.